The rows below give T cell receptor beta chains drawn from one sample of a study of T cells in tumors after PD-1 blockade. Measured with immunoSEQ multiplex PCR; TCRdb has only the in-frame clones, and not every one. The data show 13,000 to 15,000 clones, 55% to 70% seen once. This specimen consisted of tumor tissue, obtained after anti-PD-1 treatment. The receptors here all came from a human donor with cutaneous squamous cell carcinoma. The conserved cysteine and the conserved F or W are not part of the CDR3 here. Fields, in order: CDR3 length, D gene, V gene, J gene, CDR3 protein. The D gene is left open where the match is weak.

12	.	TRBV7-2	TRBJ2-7	ASSFRVGSYEQY
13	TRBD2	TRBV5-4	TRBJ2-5	ASSLAGRGQETQY
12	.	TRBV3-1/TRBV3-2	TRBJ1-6	ASSQGSGSSPLH
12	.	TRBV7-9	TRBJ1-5	ASSLAGSNQPQH
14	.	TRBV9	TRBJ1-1	ASSVAPGATNTEAF
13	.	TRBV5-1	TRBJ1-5	ASRAGTFSNQPQH
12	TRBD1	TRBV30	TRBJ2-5	ACSPGQGVETQY
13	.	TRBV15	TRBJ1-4	ATSIGGAANEKLF
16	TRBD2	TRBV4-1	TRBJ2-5	ASSLYYTQRGGRETQY
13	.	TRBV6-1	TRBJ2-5	ASSDQTGTQETQY
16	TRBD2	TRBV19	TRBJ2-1	ASSIGLGLAGGQNEQF
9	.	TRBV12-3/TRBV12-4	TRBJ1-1	ASSFRGIAF
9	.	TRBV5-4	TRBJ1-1	ASRAGIEAF
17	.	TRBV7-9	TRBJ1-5	ASSLAYGTNRESNQPQH
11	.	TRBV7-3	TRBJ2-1	ASSLSGNNEQF
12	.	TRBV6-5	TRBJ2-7	ASSYWVGSYEQY
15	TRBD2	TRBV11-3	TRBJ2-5	ASSSGRGLAGRETQY
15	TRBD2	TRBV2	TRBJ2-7	ASSLETSLIRFYEQY
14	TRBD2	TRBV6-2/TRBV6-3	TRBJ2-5	ASSSGLAAHEETQY
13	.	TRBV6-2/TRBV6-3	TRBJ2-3	ASSSPGLPPDTQY
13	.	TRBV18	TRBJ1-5	ASSPDGQKVQPQH
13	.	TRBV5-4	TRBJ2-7	ASSSGALRSYEQY
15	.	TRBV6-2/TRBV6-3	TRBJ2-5	ASSYAPQGRIVETQY
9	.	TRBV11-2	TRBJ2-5	ASSLQRAQY
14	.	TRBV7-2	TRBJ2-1	ASIPNRGLPYNEQF
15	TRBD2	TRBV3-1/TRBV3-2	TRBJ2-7	ASSQDVAPRAGGEQY
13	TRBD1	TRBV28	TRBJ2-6	ASRPTGAGANVLT
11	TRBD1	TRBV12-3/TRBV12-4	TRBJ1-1	ASSQDRGREAF
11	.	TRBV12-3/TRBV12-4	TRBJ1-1	ASKRGLNTEAF
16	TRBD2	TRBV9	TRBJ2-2	ASSVAPTSGRGTGELF
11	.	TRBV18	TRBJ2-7	ASSRQTSYEQY
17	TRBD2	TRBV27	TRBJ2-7	ASSLLSSGGALSQYEQY
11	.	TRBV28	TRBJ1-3	ASSRASGNTIY
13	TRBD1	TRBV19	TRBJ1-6	ASSHGQGGNSPLH
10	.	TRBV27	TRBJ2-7	ASSRGYYEQY
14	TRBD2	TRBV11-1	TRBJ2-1	ASSLGSGLAVNEQF
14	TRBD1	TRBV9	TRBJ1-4	ASSVQTGGVGEKLF
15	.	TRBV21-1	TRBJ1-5	ASSKKHRPKLNQPQH
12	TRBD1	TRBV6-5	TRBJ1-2	ASSRGQGARGYT
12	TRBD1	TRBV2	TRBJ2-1	ASSEKTGGNEQF
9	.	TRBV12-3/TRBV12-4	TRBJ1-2	ASAGHYGYT
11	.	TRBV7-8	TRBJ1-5	ASSLRTQQPQH
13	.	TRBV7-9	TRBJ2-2	ASSVRDLYTGELF
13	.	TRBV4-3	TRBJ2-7	ASSQESGGRSEQY
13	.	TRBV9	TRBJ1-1	ASSVVLGGGTEAF
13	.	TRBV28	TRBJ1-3	ASSLYGGSGNTIY
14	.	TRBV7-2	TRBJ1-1	ASSPYYRSTNTEAF
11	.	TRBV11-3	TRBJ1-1	ASTQSPKRGAF
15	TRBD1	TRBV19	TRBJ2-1	ASTPKPGQGEGNEQF
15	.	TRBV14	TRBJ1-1	ASSQDRRGRGNTEAF
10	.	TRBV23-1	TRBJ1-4	ASRPYNEKLF
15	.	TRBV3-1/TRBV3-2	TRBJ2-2	ASSPSWGRENTGELF
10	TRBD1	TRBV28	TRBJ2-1	ASSFRGNEQF